This T cell receptor beta chain was captured in a study of blood T cell repertoires in COVID-19. In the study overall: COVID-19 samples collected from the United States, Italy and Spain covered acute and convalescent phases. The cDNA or gDNA used as material had been derived from T cells, B-cell-depleted T cells, or PBMCs.

V shed 9 bases and J 5 bases; nucleotides not matched to a gene: 12. This CDR3 has 15 amino acids. CDR1 and CDR2 from the germline V gene are SGHDT and YYEEEE. TCRdb keeps only in-frame clones here, not all; method: immunoSEQ multiplex PCR. This repertoire shows 150,000 to 200,000 clones, around 85% found once; its top ten account for over 7.5%. Sequenced sample: peripheral blood. The chain recombines TRBV5-6 with TRBJ2-5; 11 nucleotides agree with TRBD2. The source of this sequence is a man aged 50-60 years with active or convalescent COVID-19. The CDR3 loop is CATLTQTSGKETQYF. The DNA for the CDR3 is TGTGCCACCTTAACTCAGACTAGCGGGAAGGAGACCCAGTACTTC.